The 17 T cell receptor beta chains given below trace back to one sample, sequenced in a study of molecular identifiers for immune sequencing clone quantification. TCRdb called the PCR reads again in MiXCR, with one record for every CDR3 protein. The table lists about 630,000 distinct CDR3 sequences, 25% of them singletons. The sample consisted of naive CD8+ T cells from blood, with Jurkat cell RNA spiked in. This sample's subset: FACS-sorted CD8+CD4-CCR7+CD45RA+ naive T cells. The receptors come from a human donor in good health. Some libraries in this study had Jurkat cell RNA spiked in.

This clonotype was counted ten times or more. This chain joins TRBV30 and TRBJ1-5; unclear D gene. The CDR3 spans 16 residues. V dropped 1 base and J dropped 5 bases, with 18 bases sitting between them. Germline CDR1 GTSNPN, CDR2 SVGIG (reference sequence). The CDR3 protein is CAWSDDNYRRDQPQHF. DNA of the CDR3: TGTGCCTGGAGTGACGACAACTACCGAAGGGATCAGCCCCAGCATTTT. Full variable domain (rest looked up from reference TRBV30 and TRBJ1-5): SQTIHQWPATLVQPVGSPLSLECTVEGTSNPNLYWYRQAAGRGLQLLFYSVGIGQISSEVPQNLSASRPQDRQFILSSKKLLLSDSGFYLCAWSDDNYRRDQPQHFGDGTRLSIL.

The rearrangement joins TRBV27 to TRBJ2-7, with no clear D. The CDR3 extends over 14 amino acids. The ends were cut back, 4 bases at V and 5 bases at J, with 15 bases in the middle. Germline loops: CDR1 MNHEY, CDR2 SMNVEV (reference sequence). The CDR3 region has the DNA TGTGCCAGCAGTTCCCGACTGACTCCCAACGAGCAGTACTTC. It codes for CASSSRLTPNEQYF.

This clonotype showed up many times. The genes are TRBV6-5 and TRBJ2-7; 8 bases map to TRBD1. V trimming: 6 bases; J trimming: 5 bases; junction bases outside the gene matches: 9. The CDR3 runs to 14 residues. The germline gives CDR1 MNHEY, CDR2 SVGAGI. The CDR3: CASRSQGAGDEQYF. In nucleotides, the CDR3 is TGTGCCAGCAGGTCCCAGGGGGCCGGGGACGAGCAGTACTTC.

This clonotype has more than one count but fewer than ten. V is TRBV19 and J is TRBJ2-7; TRBD2 agrees at 15 bases. The junction had 8 bases not matched to a gene; V was cut back by 5 bases and J by 6 bases. The V gene's germline CDR1 is LNHDA and CDR2 SQIVND (reference sequence). The CDR3 extends over 16 amino acids. The CDR3 loop is CASSAGLAGGLAEQYF. The DNA for the CDR3 is TGTGCCAGTAGTGCCGGACTAGCGGGAGGGCTGGCCGAGCAGTACTTC.

The rearrangement uses TRBV19 and TRBJ2-6; no clear D. The length of the CDR3 is 15 residues. V was shortened by 8 bases and J by 0 bases, with 11 bases between the two germline ends. Germline CDR1 LNHDA, CDR2 SQIVND (reference sequence). The CDR3 here is CASLEVYSGANVLTF. The CDR3 DNA sequence: TGTGCCAGTCTTGAAGTCTACTCTGGGGCCAACGTCCTGACTTTC.

This clonotype was counted ten times or more. The chain combines TRBV7-9 with TRBJ2-7; D unclear. Trimming cost V 3 bases and J 4 bases, with 13 bases left between them. The germline CDR1 and CDR2 sequences are SEHNR and FQNEAQ (reference sequence). The CDR3 runs 14 residues. The chain's CDR3 is CASSFRGEPYEQYF. Here the CDR3 DNA reads TGTGCCAGCAGCTTTAGAGGAGAACCTTACGAGCAGTACTTC.

This clonotype was detected only a few times. The chain couples TRBV9 to TRBJ1-4, with D possibly TRBD1 on 5 matching bases. Trimming left V 4 bases short and J 4 bases short, with 14 bases between. There are 15 residues in the CDR3. CDR1 SGDLS and CDR2 YYNGEE come from the germline V gene. CDR3 sequence: CASSYQTDINEKLFF. CDR3 nucleotides: TGTGCCAGCAGCTACCAGACAGATATTAATGAAAAACTGTTTTTT.

Only a few counts were recorded for this clonotype. The chain carries TRBV19 and TRBJ1-1, with unresolved D. The V gene lost 0 bases and the J gene lost 1 base, with 6 bases spanning the gap. This CDR3 has 14 residues. Germline V CDR1 and CDR2: LNHDA, SQIVND (reference sequence). This CDR3 reads CASSIEESNTEAFF. CDR3 in DNA: TGTGCCAGTAGTATAGAGGAATCGAACACTGAAGCTTTCTTT.

Remarks on this clonotype: Compared with germline, one end of the junction differs, possibly owing to a read error. The chain links TRBV20-1 to TRBJ1-1, with 7 bases aligning to TRBD1. Germline CDR1 is DFQATT and CDR2 is SNEGSKA (reference sequence). The length of the CDR3 is 16 residues. This chain's CDR3 is CSAGDRRGGMNTEAFF. CDR3 DNA sequence: TGCAGTGCTGGAGACAGAAGAGGGGGCATGAACACTGAAGCTTTCTTT.

This clonotype was recorded at least ten times. The chain carries TRBV29-1 and TRBJ2-1; 7 bases map to TRBD2. The V gene end was trimmed by 4 bases and the J gene end by 5 bases; junction bases not matched to a gene: 8. The CDR3 loop spans 14 amino acids. Germline assignment: CDR1 SQVTM and CDR2 ANQGSEA. CDR3 residues: CSVVLAGRNNEQFF. As DNA, the CDR3 is TGCAGCGTTGTCTTAGCGGGCAGGAACAATGAGCAGTTCTTC.

A remark on this clonotype: With only one base between it and a far larger clone, this is likely a read error. Here the CDR3 omits its conserved ending phenylalanine or tryptophan, so a read error is the likely source. The J gene is TRBJ2-7, the V gene TRBV7-9; D might be TRBD1 (5 bases). Germline loops: CDR1 SEHNR, CDR2 FQNEAQ (reference sequence). V lost 4 bases and J 4 bases, leaving 8 bases between the germline ends. There are 12 residues in the CDR3. The CDR3 nucleotides are TGTGCCAGCAGCTCGACAGAGTACGAGCAGTACTAC. Amino acid sequence: CASSSTEYEQYY.

Worth noting for this clonotype: A much larger clone lies one base from this, so it may be a read error. V usage is TRBV7-9 and J usage is TRBJ1-6; D perhaps matches TRBD1 (5 bases). CDR1 SEHNR and CDR2 FQNEAQ come from the germline V gene (reference sequence). The CDR3 contains 14 residues. The CDR3 reads CASSQTGPGSRLHF. The CDR3, as DNA: TGTGCCAGCAGCCAGACGGGGCCTGGTTCACGCCTCCACTTT.

As concerns this clonotype: This clone may be a read error of a much larger clone one base away. The chain couples TRBV5-4 to TRBJ2-6; 9 bases line up with TRBD2. This CDR3 comprises 17 residues. CDR1 and CDR2 from the germline V gene are SGHNT and YYREEE (reference sequence). V was clipped by 4 bases and J by 2 bases; unmatched bases: 7. CDR3: CASSLSGGGPGANVLTF. In DNA, the CDR3 is TGTGCCAGCAGCCTTAGCGGGGGCGGGCCTGGGGCCAACGTCCTGACTTTC.

Comment on this clonotype: Since the CDR3 does not end with the conserved phenylalanine or tryptophan, this likely comes from a read error. The chain employs TRBV6-6 and TRBJ2-7; 9 bases are a match to TRBD1. The CDR3 loop spans 14 amino acids. Germline CDR1 MNHNY, CDR2 SVGAGI (reference sequence). With V trimmed by 7 bases and J by 2 bases, 6 bases remained unmatched. The CDR3 region is CASKTGTGPYEQYL. Written as DNA, the CDR3 is TGTGCCAGCAAAACCGGGACAGGGCCCTACGAGCAGTACCTC.

This clonotype has at least ten counts. The chain has TRBV6-5 and TRBJ1-5, with 10 bases fitting TRBD1. Germline V lookup: CDR1 MNHEY, CDR2 SVGAGI. The CDR3 totals 14 residues. V lost 6 bases and J lost 4; bases outside the gene matches: 3. As DNA, the CDR3 is TGTGCCAGCAGCACGGACAGGGGGAATCAGCCCCAGCATTTT. Protein: CASSTDRGNQPQHF.

This clonotype came up a few times. This rearrangement joins TRBV19 to TRBJ2-7; a possible D gene is TRBD1 (6 bases). The germline V gene encodes CDR1 LNHDA and CDR2 SQIVND (reference sequence). The CDR3 spans 14 residues. V lost 6 bases and J lost 0, with 12 bases in between. The CDR3 region is CASRDRDISYEQYF. CDR3 nucleotide sequence: TGTGCCAGTAGGGATCGGGACATCTCCTACGAGCAGTACTTC.

This clonotype showed up many times. The genes are TRBV20-1 and TRBJ2-7, with 7 positions matching TRBD1. Germline V lookup: CDR1 DFQATT, CDR2 SNEGSKA (reference sequence). With 0 bases clipped from V and 2 bases from J, the junction kept 7 bases outside the gene matches. CDR3 length: 15 residues. The CDR3 coding sequence is TGCAGTGCTAGAGATATACAGGGGATGCCCTACGAGCAGTACTTC. Amino acids: CSARDIQGMPYEQYF.